The sequence of this TCR beta chain was determined in a study of OX40 agonist ivuxolimab in advanced cancers. Study-wide background: Age averaged approximately 60 years (range roughly 23 to 80), and 82.7% were male.

Clones were read by immunoSEQ multiplex PCR, and TCRdb kept only the in-frame ones, dropping some. The sample lists 75,000 to 90,000 clones, about 90% occurring once. The ends were cut back, 6 bases at V and 0 bases at J, with 9 bases in the middle. This CDR3 is 13 amino acids long. Per germline, CDR1 MDHEN and CDR2 SYDVKM. The clonotype originates from an adult with an advanced solid tumor such as melanoma, head and neck, liver or kidney cancer. The source was CD4+ or CD8+ T cells sorted from blood, collected in a trial of the OX40 agonist ivuxolimab. The chain uses TRBV28 and TRBJ2-7, with D hard to call. The CDR3 DNA is TGTGCCAGCAGCGTCCAGAGCTCCTACGAGCAGTACTTC. Protein: CASSVQSSYEQYF.